These T cell receptor beta chains were read from a single sample in a study of T cells in Graves' hyperthyroidism and ophthalmopathy. TCRdb recomputed calls from the multiplex PCR reads with MiXCR, one row per CDR3 protein. The repertoire consists of around 620,000 distinct CDR3 sequences, with 40% to 55% occurring once and the leading ten covering roughly 19%. Sequences were obtained from peripheral blood or thyroid tissue (not recorded which). These receptors originate from an adult woman with Graves' disease, either hyperthyroidism or ophthalmopathy (not recorded which). The CDR3 runs from the conserved cysteine through the conserved F or W. The D gene is left open where the match is weak. Rows give clone size only sometimes, using once, few, many, or a class for an expanded clone.

j_call | d_call | v_call | clone_size | cdr3_length | cdr3_aa | cdr3_nt
TRBJ1-5 | TRBD1 | TRBV7-7 | NA | 13 | CVSGRDRGEPQHF | TGTGTTAGCGGCCGGGACAGGGGGGAGCCCCAGCATTTT
TRBJ2-5 | NA | TRBV10-3 | many | 13 | CASGTGPGETQYF | TGTGCCTCGGGCACCGGGCCCGGGGAGACCCAGTACTTC
TRBJ1-4 | TRBD1 | TRBV5-6 | NA | 15 | CASSLNSGGREKLFF | TGTGCCAGCAGCTTGAATTCAGGGGGGCGGGAAAAACTGTTTTTT
TRBJ2-7 | NA | TRBV20-1 | many | 12 | CSAPSGTSEQYF | TGCAGTGCTCCTTCAGGGACATCCGAGCAGTACTTC
TRBJ2-7 | TRBD2 | TRBV5-1 | many | 13 | CASGKAGGEEQYF | TGCGCCAGCGGGAAGGCGGGGGGGGAAGAGCAGTACTTC
TRBJ2-6 | TRBD1 | TRBV29-1 | NA | 17 | CSVVVSRGSTGANVLTF | TGCAGCGTTGTGGTGTCCAGGGGGTCGACTGGGGCCAACGTCCTGACTTTC
TRBJ1-1 | TRBD1 | TRBV24-1 | few | 15 | CATSETGQPNTEAFF | TGTGCCACCAGTGAGACGGGACAGCCGAACACTGAAGCTTTCTTT
TRBJ1-4 | NA | TRBV29-1 | NA | 12 | CSSLAGEEKLFF | TGCAGCAGCTTAGCCGGGGAGGAAAAACTGTTTTTT
TRBJ2-6 | NA | TRBV29-1 | NA | 13 | CSAQSSGANVLTF | TGCAGCGCGCAAAGCTCTGGGGCCAACGTCCTGACTTTC
TRBJ1-2 | NA | TRBV27 | many | 15 | CASSFPGQDKDGYTF | TGTGCCAGCAGTTTCCCAGGCCAGGACAAGGATGGCTACACCTTC
TRBJ2-7 | NA | TRBV20-1 | many | 11 | CSARVRYEQYF | TGCAGTGCTAGGGTGAGGTACGAGCAGTACTTC
TRBJ1-1 | NA | TRBV6-1 | NA | 14 | CASSEHRRGTEAFF | TGTGCCAGCAGTGAGCACAGACGGGGCACTGAAGCTTTCTTT
TRBJ2-7 | NA | TRBV27 | few | 12 | CASATSSYEQYF | TGTGCCAGCGCTACCAGTTCCTACGAGCAGTACTTC
TRBJ2-5 | NA | TRBV4-1 | many | 15 | CASSQKGQRVGTQYF | TGCGCCAGCAGCCAGAAGGGCCAGCGTGTCGGGACCCAGTACTTC
TRBJ2-5 | TRBD1 | TRBV11-2 | NA | 16 | CASRQLGTGAAETQYF | TGTGCCAGCAGACAATTAGGGACAGGGGCGGCGGAGACCCAGTACTTC
TRBJ1-2 | NA | TRBV7-7 | NA | 15 | CASSLEPEGSSGYTF | TGTGCTAGCAGCTTAGAGCCCGAGGGTTCGTCCGGCTACACCTTC
TRBJ2-2 | TRBD2 | TRBV6-1 | NA | 15 | CASSELAGVTNEQFF | TGTGCCAGCAGTGAACTAGCGGGAGTCACCAATGAGCAGTTTTTT
TRBJ2-7 | TRBD1 | TRBV20-1 | NA | 15 | CSAIGADRRSYEQYF | TGCAGTGCTATAGGAGCGGACAGGCGATCTTACGAGCAGTACTTC
TRBJ2-2 | NA | TRBV7-9 | many | 14 | CASSPKGYTGELFF | TGTGCCAGCAGCCCGAAGGGGTACACCGGGGAGCTGTTTTTT
TRBJ1-1 | NA | TRBV29-1 | NA | 14 | CSAHQGLGNTEAFF | TGCAGTGCCCACCAGGGGCTGGGGAACACTGAAGCTTTCTTT
TRBJ1-2 | NA | TRBV9 | NA | 15 | CASSVEVGQNYGYTF | TGTGCCAGCAGCGTAGAGGTAGGACAGAACTATGGCTACACCTTC
TRBJ2-7 | TRBD2 | TRBV7-2 | NA | 13 | CASSWTSGVEQYF | TGTGCCAGCAGCTGGACTAGCGGGGTAGAGCAGTACTTC
TRBJ2-2 | NA | TRBV20-1 | NA | 15 | CSASPMGGNTGELFF | TGCAGTGCTAGTCCCATGGGGGGGAACACCGGGGAGCTGTTTTTT
TRBJ1-2 | NA | TRBV2 | NA | 12 | CASRVGQLSYTF | TGTGCCAGCAGGGTGGGGCAGCTTTCCTACACCTTC
TRBJ1-6 | NA | TRBV4-2 | few | 14 | CASSRGFYNSPLHF | TGTGCCAGCAGCAGGGGTTTCTATAATTCACCCCTCCACTTT